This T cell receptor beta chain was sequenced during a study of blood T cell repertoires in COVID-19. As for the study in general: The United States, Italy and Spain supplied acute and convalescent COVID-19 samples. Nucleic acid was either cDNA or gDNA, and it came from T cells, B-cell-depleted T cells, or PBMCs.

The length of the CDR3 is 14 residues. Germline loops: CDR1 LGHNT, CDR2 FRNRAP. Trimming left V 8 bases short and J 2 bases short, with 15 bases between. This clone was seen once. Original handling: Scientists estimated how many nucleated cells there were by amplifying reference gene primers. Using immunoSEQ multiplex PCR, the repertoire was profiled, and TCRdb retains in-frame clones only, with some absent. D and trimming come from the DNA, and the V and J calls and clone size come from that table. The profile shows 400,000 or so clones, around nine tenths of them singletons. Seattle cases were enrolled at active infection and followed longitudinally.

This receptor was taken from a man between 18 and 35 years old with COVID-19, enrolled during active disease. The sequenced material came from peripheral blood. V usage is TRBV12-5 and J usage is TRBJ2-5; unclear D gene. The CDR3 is CASPGGHLQETQYF. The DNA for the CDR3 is TGTGCTAGTCCCGGTGGGCACCTACAAGAGACCCAGTACTTC.